This T cell receptor beta chain was captured in a study of shared clonotypes between healthy human individuals. Whole-study context: Three plates each covered CD4 naive and memory; CD8 naive two, CD8 memory one. Findings and limits, study-wide: How much donors shared clonotypes was expected to be affected by sequencing depth.

A remark on this clone: The antigen is unknown.

Trimming cost V 7 bases and J 1 base, with 7 bases left between them. CDR3 length equals 12 residues. Germline loops: CDR1 LNHDA, CDR2 SQIVND (reference sequence). Original processing methods: Without quality scores, immunoSEQ junctional reads could not be filtered like full-length reads. Generated by immunoSEQ multiplex PCR, the TCRdb table keeps only in-frame clones and is missing some. That table supplies the V and J calls and clone size; D and trimming were determined from the DNA. The data contain some 1,600,000 clones, 95% to 99% of them singletons. This chain links TRBV19 with TRBJ1-1; the D is unclear. This receptor was obtained from a man younger than 40 in good health. The sequencing input was naive CD4+ T cells sorted from blood. The sample's subset: CD45RA+ positively selected. The CDR3 sequence is CASKTRNTEAFF. The CDR3 DNA reads TGTGCCAGTAAGACGCGGAACACTGAAGCTTTCTTT.